The next 18 T cell receptor beta chains were all read from a single sample in a study of cytomegalovirus exposure and HLA in healthy donors. A multiplex PCR was run with 60 Vbeta primers and 13 Jbeta primers. This table comes from immunoSEQ multiplex PCR, and its TCRdb copy is limited to in-frame clones, with some not included. The data show around 150,000 clones, 60% to 85% seen once. The specimen sequenced was PBMCs. All receptors derive from a male donor in good health and CMV-seronegative.

J is TRBJ2-4 and V is TRBV27, with 8 bases that match TRBD1. Looked up from germline, CDR1 is MNHEY and CDR2 is SMNVEV (reference sequence). The CDR3 covers 17 residues. V shed 4 bases, J shed 3 bases, and the junction held 11 bases outside the gene matches. In nucleotides, the CDR3 is TGTGCCAGCAGTTCGTTACAGGGGGTTCACGTCAAAAACATTCAGTACTTC. Protein sequence: CASSSLQGVHVKNIQYF.

This chain uses TRBV6-5 with TRBJ1-2, with 7 nucleotides matching TRBD1. CDR3 length: 16 residues. V was pared by 0 bases and J by 4 bases, with 8 bases of the junction left unmatched. The V gene's germline CDR1 is MNHEY and CDR2 SVGAGI. The CDR3 DNA reads TGTGCCAGCAGTTACTCTTACCGGGACAGACTCTATGGCTACACCTTC. Amino acid sequence: CASSYSYRDRLYGYTF.

CDR3 DNA sequence: TGTGCCTGGAGTGTATCGCACAGGGGGGCAGCTTTCTTT. Translated: CAWSVSHRGAAFF. This rearrangement joins TRBV30 to TRBJ1-1; 8 nucleotides line up with TRBD1. CDR3 size: 13 residues. V trimming: 0 bases; J trimming: 10 bases; junction bases outside the gene matches: 7. Germline CDR1 reads GTSNPN; CDR2 reads SVGIG (reference sequence).

This chain links TRBV4-3 with TRBJ2-5; 13 positions match TRBD2. The CDR3 has 17 amino acids. J lost 5 bases, V lost 0 bases, and 6 bases had no gene match. CDR1 and CDR2 from the germline V gene are LGHNA and YSLEER. CDR3 sequence: CASSQEGLAGEWETQYF. The CDR3 DNA reads as TGCGCCAGCAGCCAAGAAGGACTAGCGGGGGAATGGGAGACCCAGTACTTC.

The rearrangement joins TRBV4-2 to TRBJ2-4, with D maybe TRBD2 (5 bases). The germline gives CDR1 LGHNA, CDR2 YNFKEQ. The ends were cut back, 1 base at V and 8 bases at J, with 12 bases in the middle. The CDR3 consists of 14 residues. CDR3 DNA: TGTGCCAGCAGCCAAGTTAGCCTCGGGGACATTCAGTACTTC. This codes for CASSQVSLGDIQYF.

As concerns this clone: Other DNA sequences in this sample translate to the same CDR3. The chain links TRBV30 to TRBJ1-5; tentatively, D is TRBD1 (5 bases). The CDR3 runs to 15 residues. Trimming pared 3 bases from V and 4 bases from J, leaving 16 bases between. Germline V gene sequence: CDR1 GTSNPN, CDR2 SVGIG (reference sequence). The CDR3 DNA sequence: TGTGCCTGGAGCCTGCTGGGGGGGGGTAATCAGCCCCAGCATTTT. The encoded protein is CAWSLLGGGNQPQHF.

This clone showed up just once. This chain connects TRBV30 to TRBJ2-6; possible D gene TRBD1, 6 bases. The CDR3 has 16 residues. Germline CDR1 GTSNPN, CDR2 SVGIG (reference sequence). The V gene lost 8 bases and the J gene lost 2 bases, with 19 bases spanning the gap. The CDR3 nucleotides are TGTGCCGGAACGGGACAAGTCGTCCCTGGGGCCAACGTCCTGACTTTC. Its translation is CAGTGQVVPGANVLTF.

The genes are TRBV5-1 and TRBJ2-7; 8 bases align to TRBD2. This CDR3 is built from 16 residues. V lost 0 bases and J lost 0; bases outside the gene matches: 5. Germline V gives CDR1 SGHRS, CDR2 YFSETQ. The CDR3 sequence: CASSLVSSGSSYEQYF. CDR3 in DNA: TGCGCCAGCAGCTTGGTGTCCAGCGGGAGCTCCTACGAGCAGTACTTC.

The chain links TRBV30 to TRBJ2-5, with TRBD2 matching over 8 bases. Looked up from germline, CDR1 is GTSNPN and CDR2 is SVGIG (reference sequence). The ends lost 5 bases at V and 12 bases at J; junction bases unmatched: 8. This CDR3 region has 11 residues. CDR3 DNA: TGTGCCTGGGACGGTAATAGCGGGAAGTACTTC. Translation gives CAWDGNSGKYF.

Regarding this clone: In the same sample, other DNA sequences code for this CDR3. V gene TRBV5-1 combines with J gene TRBJ1-4; D is undetermined. Germline V gene sequence: CDR1 SGHRS, CDR2 YFSETQ. V lost 4 bases and J lost 0, with 7 bases in between. This CDR3 is built from 14 residues. The DNA of the CDR3 is TGCGCCAGCAGCCTCGGGACAACTAATGAAAAACTGTTTTTT. Translating it yields CASSLGTTNEKLFF.

The rearrangement joins TRBV27 to TRBJ2-7; 8 nucleotides match TRBD2. Trimming cost V 2 bases and J 6 bases; bases outside gene matches: 3. The CDR3 is 13 residues long. Germline CDR1 is MNHEY and CDR2 is SMNVEV (reference sequence). The CDR3: CASSLAGGFEQYF. The CDR3 bases are TGTGCCAGCAGTTTAGCGGGGGGTTTCGAGCAGTACTTC.

V and J are TRBV5-1 and TRBJ2-7; 8 positions agree with TRBD2. CDR3 size: 16 residues. Germline V gene sequence: CDR1 SGHRS, CDR2 YFSETQ. The V gene end was trimmed by 0 bases and the J gene end by 5 bases; junction bases not matched to a gene: 10. CDR3 residues: CASSLVHQAGADEQYF. The DNA for the CDR3 is TGCGCCAGCAGCTTGGTCCACCAAGCGGGAGCTGACGAGCAGTACTTC.

V gene TRBV30 combines with J gene TRBJ1-1; no firm D call. Germline V gene lookup returns CDR1 GTSNPN and CDR2 SVGIG (reference sequence). Trimming shortened V by 0 bases and J by 3 bases, and 8 bases separated the two germline ends. CDR3 size: 13 residues. CDR3 DNA: TGTGCCTGGAGTGTTTCGGGGTACACTGAAGCTTTCTTT. Translation: CAWSVSGYTEAFF. Full variable domain (outside the CDR3, taken from reference TRBV30 and TRBJ1-1): SQTIHQWPATLVQPVGSPLSLECTVEGTSNPNLYWYRQAAGRGLQLLFYSVGIGQISSEVPQNLSASRPQDRQFILSSKKLLLSDSGFYLCAWSVSGYTEAFFGQGTRLTVV.

V and J are TRBV6-1 and TRBJ2-4, with unresolved D. Per germline, CDR1 MNHNS and CDR2 SASEGT. With 3 bases removed from V and 0 bases from J, the gap between germline ends came to 6 bases. There are 14 residues in the CDR3. The CDR3 loop reads CASSDTVAKNIQYF. CDR3 sequence (DNA): TGTGCCAGCAGTGACACAGTAGCCAAAAACATTCAGTACTTC.

The chain joins TRBV7-3 to TRBJ2-2, with 7 nucleotides matching TRBD1. In germline, CDR1 is SGHTA, CDR2 FQGTGA. With V trimmed by 5 bases and J by 7 bases, 10 bases remained unmatched. The CDR3 runs 15 residues. The CDR3 region is CASSPYGQDGGELFF. The DNA for the CDR3 is TGTGCCAGCAGCCCATACGGACAGGACGGCGGGGAGCTGTTTTTT. Complete variable domain (other parts from reference TRBV7-3 and TRBJ2-2): GAGVSQTPSNKVTEKGKYVELRCDPISGHTALYWYRQSLGQGPEFLIYFQGTGAADDSGLPNDRFFAVRPEGSVSTLKIQRTERGDSAVYLCASSPYGQDGGELFFGEGSRLTVL.

The rearrangement joins TRBV7-3 to TRBJ1-6; the match to TRBD1 covers 10 bases. Trimming cost V 2 bases and J 4 bases; bases outside gene matches: 5. Germline V gene lookup returns CDR1 SGHTA and CDR2 FQGTGA. The CDR3 is 17 amino acids. CDR3 bases: TGTGCCAGCAGCTTAGGGGACAGGGGATCTTATAATTCACCCCTCCACTTT. Its translation is CASSLGDRGSYNSPLHF.

The chain carries TRBV19 and TRBJ2-6, with D perhaps matching TRBD1 (6 bases). There are 18 residues in the CDR3. V lost 3 bases to trimming and J lost 2 bases, with 17 bases between them. Germline CDR1 and CDR2: LNHDA and SQIVND (reference sequence). The CDR3 nucleotides read TGTGCCAGTAGTATGGTCACCGGCTCAGGGGCTGGGGCCAACGTCCTGACTTTC. It yields the protein CASSMVTGSGAGANVLTF.

This rearrangement joins TRBV6-1 to TRBJ2-7, with a possible D match to TRBD1 (6 bases). V shed 4 bases and J shed 0 bases, with 16 bases lying between them. The CDR3 has 16 residues. Germline V gene sequence: CDR1 MNHNS, CDR2 SASEGT. CDR3 sequence: CASSVSRQVPSYEQYF. The CDR3 DNA is TGTGCCAGCAGTGTATCCAGACAGGTCCCCTCCTACGAGCAGTACTTC.